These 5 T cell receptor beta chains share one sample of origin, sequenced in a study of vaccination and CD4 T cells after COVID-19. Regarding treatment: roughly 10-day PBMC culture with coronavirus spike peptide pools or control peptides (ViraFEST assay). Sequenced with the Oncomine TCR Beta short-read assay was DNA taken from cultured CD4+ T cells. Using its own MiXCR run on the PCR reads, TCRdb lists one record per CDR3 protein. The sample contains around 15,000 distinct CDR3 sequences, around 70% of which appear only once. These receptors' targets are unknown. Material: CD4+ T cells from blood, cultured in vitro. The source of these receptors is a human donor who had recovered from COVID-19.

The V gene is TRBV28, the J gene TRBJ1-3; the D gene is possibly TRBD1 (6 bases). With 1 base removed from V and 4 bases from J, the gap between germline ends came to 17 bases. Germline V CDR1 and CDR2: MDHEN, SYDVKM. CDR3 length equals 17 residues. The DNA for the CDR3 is TGTGCCAGCAGTTTATCAACAGGGCCTCTGAGAGGAAACACCATATATTTT. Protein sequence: CASSLSTGPLRGNTIYF.

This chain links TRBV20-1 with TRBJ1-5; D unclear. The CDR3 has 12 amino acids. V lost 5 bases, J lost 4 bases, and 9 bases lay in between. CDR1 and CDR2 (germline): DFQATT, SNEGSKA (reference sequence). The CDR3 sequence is CSAGRRNQPQHF. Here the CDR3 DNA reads TGCAGTGCTGGACGGAGGAATCAGCCCCAGCATTTT.

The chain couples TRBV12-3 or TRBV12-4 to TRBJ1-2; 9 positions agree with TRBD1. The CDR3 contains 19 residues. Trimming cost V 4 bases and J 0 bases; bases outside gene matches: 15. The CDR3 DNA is TGTGCCAGCAGTTCAGGAAATAGCGACAGGGGGGCTCCTAACTATGGCTACACCTTC. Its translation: CASSSGNSDRGAPNYGYTF.

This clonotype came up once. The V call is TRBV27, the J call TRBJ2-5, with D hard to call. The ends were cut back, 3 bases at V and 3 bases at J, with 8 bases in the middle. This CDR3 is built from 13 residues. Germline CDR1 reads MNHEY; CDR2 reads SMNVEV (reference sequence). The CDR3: CASSFLFEETQYF. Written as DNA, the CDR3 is TGTGCCAGCAGTTTTCTTTTTGAAGAGACCCAGTACTTC.

The CDR3, as DNA: TGTGCCAGCAGGGTACTCGGACGGGAGAATTCACCCCTCCACTTT. Its translation: CASRVLGRENSPLHF. This chain uses TRBV6-1 with TRBJ1-6; D is undetermined. The CDR3 covers 15 residues. V was shortened by 6 bases and J by 7 bases, with 16 bases between the two germline ends. Germline CDR1 is MNHNS and CDR2 is SASEGT.